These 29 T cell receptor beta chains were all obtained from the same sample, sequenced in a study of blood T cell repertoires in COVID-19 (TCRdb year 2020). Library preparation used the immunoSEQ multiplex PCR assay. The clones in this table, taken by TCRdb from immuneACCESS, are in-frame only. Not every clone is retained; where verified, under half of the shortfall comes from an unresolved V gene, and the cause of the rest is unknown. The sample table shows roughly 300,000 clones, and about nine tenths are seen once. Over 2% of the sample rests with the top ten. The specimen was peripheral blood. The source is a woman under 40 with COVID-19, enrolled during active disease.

The CDR3 here is CASSVSGVRNTEAFF. The DNA of the CDR3 is TGTGCCAGCAGTGTGTCAGGGGTGCGCAACACTGAAGCTTTCTTT. The rearrangement joins TRBV25-1 to TRBJ1-1, with D possibly TRBD1 on 6 matching bases. V dropped 4 bases and J dropped 2 bases, with 14 bases sitting between them. CDR3 size: 15 residues. Germline CDR1 MGHDK, CDR2 SYGVNS.

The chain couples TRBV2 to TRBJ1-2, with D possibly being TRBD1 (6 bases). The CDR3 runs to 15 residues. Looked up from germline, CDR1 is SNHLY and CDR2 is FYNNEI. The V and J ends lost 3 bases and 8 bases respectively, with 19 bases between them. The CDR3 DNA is TGTGCCAGCAGTGAGGAAGTGGGGGCCTCGAGAGGCTACACCTTC. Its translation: CASSEEVGASRGYTF.

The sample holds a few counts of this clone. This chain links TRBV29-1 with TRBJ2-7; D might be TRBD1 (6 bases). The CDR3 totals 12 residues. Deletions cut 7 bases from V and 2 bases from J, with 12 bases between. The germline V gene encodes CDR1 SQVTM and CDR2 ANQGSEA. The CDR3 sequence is CSARTAPYEQYF. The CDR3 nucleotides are TGCAGCGCCCGGACAGCCCCCTACGAGCAGTACTTC.

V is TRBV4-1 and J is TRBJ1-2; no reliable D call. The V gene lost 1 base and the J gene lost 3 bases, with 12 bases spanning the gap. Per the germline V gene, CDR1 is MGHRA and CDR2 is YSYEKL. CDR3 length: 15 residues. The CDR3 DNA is TGCGCCAGCAGCCAAGCCTCAGGTGGCGACTATGGCTACACCTTC. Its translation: CASSQASGGDYGYTF.

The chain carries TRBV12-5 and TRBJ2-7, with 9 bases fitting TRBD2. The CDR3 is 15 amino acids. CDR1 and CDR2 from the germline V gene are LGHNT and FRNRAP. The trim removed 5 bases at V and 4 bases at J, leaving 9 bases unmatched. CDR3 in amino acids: CASGPSLAGKYEQYF. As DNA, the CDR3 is TGTGCTAGTGGTCCATCTCTAGCGGGAAAATACGAGCAGTACTTC.

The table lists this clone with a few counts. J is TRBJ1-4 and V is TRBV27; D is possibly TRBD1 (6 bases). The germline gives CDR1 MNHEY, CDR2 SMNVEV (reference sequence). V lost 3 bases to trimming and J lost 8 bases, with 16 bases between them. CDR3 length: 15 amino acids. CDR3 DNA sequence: TGTGCCAGCAGTTTGACAGGATCGGGAGGGGAAAAACTGTTTTTT. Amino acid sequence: CASSLTGSGGEKLFF.

CDR3 protein: CATSDPGQGDEQYF. The DNA of the CDR3 is TGTGCCACCAGTGACCCGGGACAGGGGGACGAGCAGTACTTC. This chain uses TRBV24-1 with TRBJ2-7; 11 positions agree with TRBD1. The CDR3 is 14 residues long. V trimming: 4 bases; J trimming: 5 bases; junction bases outside the gene matches: 3. CDR1 and CDR2 from the germline V gene are KGHDR and SFDVKD.

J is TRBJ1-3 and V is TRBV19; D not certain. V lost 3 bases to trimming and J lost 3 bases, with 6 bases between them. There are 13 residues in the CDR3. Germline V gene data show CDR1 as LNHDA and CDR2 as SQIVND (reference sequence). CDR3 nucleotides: TGTGCCAGTAGTATTACAGATGGAAACACCATATATTTT. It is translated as CASSITDGNTIYF.

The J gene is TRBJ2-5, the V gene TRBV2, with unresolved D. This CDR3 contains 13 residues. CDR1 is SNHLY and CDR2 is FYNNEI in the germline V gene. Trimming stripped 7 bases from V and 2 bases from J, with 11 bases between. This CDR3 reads CASTAVNQETQYF. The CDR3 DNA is TGTGCCAGCACCGCAGTAAATCAAGAGACCCAGTACTTC.

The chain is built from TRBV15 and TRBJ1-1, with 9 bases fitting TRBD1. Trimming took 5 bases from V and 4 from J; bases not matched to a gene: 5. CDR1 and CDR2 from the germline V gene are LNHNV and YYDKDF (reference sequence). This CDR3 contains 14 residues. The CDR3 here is CATSRRQGVTEAFF. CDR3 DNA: TGTGCCACCAGCCGACGACAGGGGGTCACTGAAGCTTTCTTT.

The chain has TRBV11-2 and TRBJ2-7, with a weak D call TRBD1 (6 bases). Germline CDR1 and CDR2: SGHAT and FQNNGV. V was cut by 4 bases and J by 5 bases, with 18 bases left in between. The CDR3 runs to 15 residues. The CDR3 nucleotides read TGTGCCAGCAGCTGGCGGCGGCAGGGGACCCACGAGCAGTACTTC. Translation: CASSWRRQGTHEQYF.

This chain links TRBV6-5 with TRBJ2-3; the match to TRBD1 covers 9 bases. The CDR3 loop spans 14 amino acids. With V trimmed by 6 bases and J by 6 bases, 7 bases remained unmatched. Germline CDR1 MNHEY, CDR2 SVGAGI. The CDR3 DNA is TGTGCCAGCAGCGCAGACAGGGGGGCCGATACGCAGTATTTT. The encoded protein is CASSADRGADTQYF.

CDR3 protein: CASSKSKYGTGMNTEAFF. The CDR3 DNA reads TGTGCCAGCAGCAAGTCAAAGTATGGGACTGGCATGAACACTGAAGCTTTCTTT. The V and J genes are TRBV21-1 and TRBJ1-1. TRBV21-1 is an annotated pseudogene. This CDR3 is built from 18 residues.

The CDR3 DNA follows: TGCAGCGTCGGTACGACGGGAACCCAGTACTTC. This codes for CSVGTTGTQYF. This chain uses TRBV29-1 with TRBJ2-5, with a possible D match to TRBD2 (5 bases). The CDR3 loop spans 11 amino acids. V lost 6 bases to trimming and J lost 8 bases, with 13 bases between them. From germline, CDR1 is SQVTM and CDR2 ANQGSEA.

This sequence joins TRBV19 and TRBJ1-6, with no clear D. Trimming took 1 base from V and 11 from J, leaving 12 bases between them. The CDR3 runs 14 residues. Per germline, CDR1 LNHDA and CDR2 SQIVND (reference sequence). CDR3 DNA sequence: TGTGCCAGTAGTATAGGAGATAGCCGGACACCCCTCCACTTT. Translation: CASSIGDSRTPLHF.

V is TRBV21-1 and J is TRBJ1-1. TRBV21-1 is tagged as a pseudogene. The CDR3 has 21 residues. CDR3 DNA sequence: TGTGCCAGCAGCAACGAGGCAAAGGGGGGGATAGCCAGGACAGCGAATATTGAAGCTTTCTTT. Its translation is CASSNEAKGGIARTANIEAFF.

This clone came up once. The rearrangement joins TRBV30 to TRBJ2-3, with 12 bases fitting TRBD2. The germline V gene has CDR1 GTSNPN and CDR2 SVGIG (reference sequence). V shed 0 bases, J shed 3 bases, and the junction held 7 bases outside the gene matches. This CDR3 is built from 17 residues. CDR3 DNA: TGTGCCTGGAGTGTCCTAGCGGGAGGGTTAAGGACAGATACGCAGTATTTT. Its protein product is CAWSVLAGGLRTDTQYF. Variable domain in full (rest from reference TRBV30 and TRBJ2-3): SQTIHQWPATLVQPVGSPLSLECTVEGTSNPNLYWYRQAAGRGLQLLFYSVGIGQISSEVPQNLSASRPQDRQFILSSKKLLLSDSGFYLCAWSVLAGGLRTDTQYFGPGTRLTVL.

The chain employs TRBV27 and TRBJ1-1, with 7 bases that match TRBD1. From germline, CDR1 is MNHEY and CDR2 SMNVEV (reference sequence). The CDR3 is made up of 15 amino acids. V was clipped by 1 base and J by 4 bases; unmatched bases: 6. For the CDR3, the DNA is TGTGCCAGCAGTTTATTAACAGGGGTGGCCACTGAAGCTTTCTTT. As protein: CASSLLTGVATEAFF.

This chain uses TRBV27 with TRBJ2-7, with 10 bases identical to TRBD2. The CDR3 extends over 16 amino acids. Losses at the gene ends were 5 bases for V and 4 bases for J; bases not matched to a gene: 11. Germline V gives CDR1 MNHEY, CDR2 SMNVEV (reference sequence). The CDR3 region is CASSPSGGVSAYEQYF. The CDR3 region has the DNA TGTGCCAGCAGTCCCAGCGGGGGGGTCTCGGCTTACGAGCAGTACTTC.

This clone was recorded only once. The CDR3 loop reads CSASVRGDYGYTF. CDR3 nucleotides: TGCAGTGCTAGTGTCAGGGGGGACTATGGCTACACCTTC. V is TRBV20-1 and J is TRBJ1-2; 7 bases are shared with TRBD1. Germline values: CDR1 DFQATT, CDR2 SNEGSKA (reference sequence). The CDR3 totals 13 residues. The V and J ends lost 3 bases and 3 bases, in that order; junction bases with no gene match: 4.

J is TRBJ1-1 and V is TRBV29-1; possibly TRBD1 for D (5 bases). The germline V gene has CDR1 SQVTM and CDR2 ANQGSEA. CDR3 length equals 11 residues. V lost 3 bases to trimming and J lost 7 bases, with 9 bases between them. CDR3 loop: CSVDRVNEAFF. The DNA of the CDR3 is TGCAGCGTTGACAGGGTAAATGAAGCTTTCTTT.

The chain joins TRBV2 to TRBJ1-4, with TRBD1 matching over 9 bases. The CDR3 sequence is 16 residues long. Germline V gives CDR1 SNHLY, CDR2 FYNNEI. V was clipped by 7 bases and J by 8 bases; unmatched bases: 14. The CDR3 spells CASTKSQDRGWEKLFF. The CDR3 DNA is TGTGCCAGCACAAAAAGTCAGGACAGGGGTTGGGAAAAACTGTTTTTT.

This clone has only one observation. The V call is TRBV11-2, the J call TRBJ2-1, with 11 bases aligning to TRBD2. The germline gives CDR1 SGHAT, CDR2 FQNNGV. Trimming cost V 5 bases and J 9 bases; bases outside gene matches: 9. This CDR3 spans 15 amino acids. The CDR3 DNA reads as TGTGCCAGCAGCCAACTAGCGGGAGTAGTGGGTGAGCAGTTCTTC. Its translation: CASSQLAGVVGEQFF.

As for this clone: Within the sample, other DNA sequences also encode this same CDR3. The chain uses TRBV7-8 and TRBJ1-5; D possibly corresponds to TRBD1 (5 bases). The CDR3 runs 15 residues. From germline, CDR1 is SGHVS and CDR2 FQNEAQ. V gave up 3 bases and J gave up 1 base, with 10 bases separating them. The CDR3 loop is CASSLQGGSNQPQHF. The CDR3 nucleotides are TGTGCCAGCAGCTTGCAGGGTGGGAGCAATCAGCCCCAGCATTTT.

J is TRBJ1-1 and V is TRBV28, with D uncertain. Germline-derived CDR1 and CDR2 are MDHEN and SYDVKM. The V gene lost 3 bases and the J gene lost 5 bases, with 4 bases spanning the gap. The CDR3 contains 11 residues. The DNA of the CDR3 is TGTGCCAGCAGTTTCGGGACTGAAGCTTTCTTT. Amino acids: CASSFGTEAFF.

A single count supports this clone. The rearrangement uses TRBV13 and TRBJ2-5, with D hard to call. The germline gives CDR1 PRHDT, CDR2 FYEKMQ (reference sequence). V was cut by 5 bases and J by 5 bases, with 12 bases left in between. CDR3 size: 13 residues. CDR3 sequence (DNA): TGTGCCAGCAGCGCAGATCTGGGCGAGACCCAGTACTTC. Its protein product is CASSADLGETQYF.

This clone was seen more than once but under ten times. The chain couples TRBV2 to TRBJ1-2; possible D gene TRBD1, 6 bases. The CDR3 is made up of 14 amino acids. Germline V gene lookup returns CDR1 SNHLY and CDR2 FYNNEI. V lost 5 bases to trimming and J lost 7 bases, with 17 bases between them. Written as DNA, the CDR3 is TGTGCCAGCAGTTGGGACAAATCCTCAGCTGGCTACACCTTC. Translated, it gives CASSWDKSSAGYTF.

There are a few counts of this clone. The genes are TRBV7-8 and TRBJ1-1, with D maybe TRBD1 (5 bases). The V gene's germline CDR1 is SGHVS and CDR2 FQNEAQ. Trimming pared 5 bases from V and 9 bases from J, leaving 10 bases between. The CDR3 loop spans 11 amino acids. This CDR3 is CASSPGVQAFF. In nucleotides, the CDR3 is TGTGCCAGCAGCCCGGGGGTCCAAGCTTTCTTT.

CDR3 region: CSVDSGADQETQYF. The DNA of the CDR3 is TGCAGCGTTGACTCCGGAGCCGACCAAGAGACCCAGTACTTC. This rearrangement joins TRBV29-1 to TRBJ2-5; D gene uncertain. CDR3 length: 14 amino acids. From germline, CDR1 is SQVTM and CDR2 ANQGSEA. The V end lost 3 bases, the J end lost 0 bases, and 11 bases lay between the germline ends.